The clone carrying this T cell receptor (beta chain) was seen a single time. No antigen is known for it. Other DNA sequences from this sample encode an identical CDR3 as well. Germline CDR1 is KGHSH and CDR2 is LQKENI. The length of the CDR3 is 14 residues. Trimming left V 2 bases short and J 4 bases short, with 9 bases between. The study pooled second doses at about 4 or about 12 weeks. TCRdb's table, derived via immunoSEQ multiplex PCR, lists solely in-frame clones and lacks some. In the table there are 90,000 to 130,000 clones, roughly 92% of which are singletons. The source of the sample is a study of T cell responses to AZD1222 COVID-19 vaccine. Whole-study findings and limits: Repertoires were sampled only after the peak T cell response. The study reported that nearly half of spike-specific TCRs target unmutated variant regions. Donors were mostly white British, more females; clonal diversity possibly underestimated.

The receptor was isolated from an adult who received the AZD1222 COVID-19 vaccine. Material: peripheral blood, obtained 28 days after the second AZD1222 dose. The chain carries TRBV18 and TRBJ1-3, with D tentatively TRBD1 (5 bases). This CDR3 is CASSPGTEGNTIYF. CDR3 bases: TGTGCCAGCTCACCAGGGACGGAAGGAAACACCATATATTTT.